This record looks at one T cell receptor (beta chain) sequence and its context. Its antigen is currently unknown. TCRdb re-analysed the reads in MiXCR, keeping a single row per CDR3 protein. The sample holds 750,000 to 900,000 distinct CDR3 sequences, about 27% seen once. The sample belongs to a study of T cell repertoires in cytomegalovirus infection. The wider study: Recently identified HLA-C-restricted CMV epitopes were among the peptides used. Study findings and constraints: There were HLA-C-restricted CMV-specific TCR beta clonotypes dominating the ex vivo response.

V lost 5 bases to trimming and J lost 3 bases; unmatched junction nucleotides: 5. The CDR3 is 14 residues long. The germline CDR1 and CDR2 sequences are DFQATT and SNEGSKA (reference sequence). This chain joins TRBV20-1 and TRBJ2-1; TRBD1 matches 9 bases. The specimen was cultured CD8+ T cells from PBMCs, collected from culture after CMV antigen stimulation. This TCR came from a human donor in good health (CMV status not recorded). Some clones in this sample may be carry-over from other donors' samples. This CDR3 reads CSADGQGIYNEQFF. The CDR3 coding sequence is TGCAGTGCTGATGGACAGGGGATCTACAATGAGCAGTTCTTC.